These 19 T cell receptor beta chains came from one sample sequenced in a study of blood T cell repertoires in COVID-19. Sequenced by immunoSEQ multiplex PCR; TCRdb stores in-frame clones only, minus some. The sample contains over 100,000 clones, 85% of which appear only once. The sequencing sample was made of peripheral blood. The receptors stem from a man older than 75 with acute or convalescent COVID-19.

The genes are TRBV28 and TRBJ2-7; 8 bases map to TRBD2. Trimming took 5 bases from V and 4 from J; bases not matched to a gene: 10. The CDR3 consists of 15 residues. Per germline, CDR1 MDHEN and CDR2 SYDVKM. The CDR3 here is CASSETLAEFYEQYF. The CDR3 bases are TGTGCCAGCAGTGAAACACTAGCGGAATTTTACGAGCAGTACTTC. Looking up the rest from reference TRBV28 and TRBJ2-7 gives the full variable domain: DVKVTQSSRYLVKRTGEKVFLECVQDMDHENMFWYRQDPGLGLRLIYFSYDVKMKEKGDIPEGYSVSREKKERFSLILESASTNQTSMYLCASSETLAEFYEQYFGPGTRLTVT.

The chain carries TRBV4-2 and TRBJ2-6; D not certain. This CDR3 contains 16 residues. Per the germline V gene, CDR1 is LGHNA and CDR2 is YNFKEQ. V was trimmed by 0 bases and J by 1 base, leaving 7 bases between them. The CDR3 sequence is CASSQETQSGANVLTF. The CDR3 coding sequence is TGTGCCAGCAGCCAAGAAACACAATCTGGGGCCAACGTCCTGACTTTC.

The V gene is TRBV11-2, the J gene TRBJ1-1; TRBD1 matches at 8 bases. Germline CDR1 reads SGHAT; CDR2 reads FQNNGV. The trim removed 5 bases at V and 1 base at J, leaving 3 bases unmatched. The CDR3 contains 14 residues. The CDR3: CASSNRGGNTEAFF. The CDR3 nucleotides read TGTGCCAGCAGCAACAGGGGGGGGAACACTGAAGCTTTCTTT.

This clone was seen only once. This sequence joins TRBV7-8 and TRBJ2-7, with TRBD1 identical over 8 bases. The CDR3 consists of 15 residues. The V gene end was trimmed by 2 bases and the J gene end by 3 bases; junction bases not matched to a gene: 6. Germline-derived CDR1 and CDR2 are SGHVS and FQNEAQ. The DNA of the CDR3 is TGTGCCAGCAGCTTACCCCAGGGGGCGGTCTACGAGCAGTACTTC. Protein: CASSLPQGAVYEQYF. The complete variable domain, with remaining parts taken from reference TRBV7-8 and TRBJ2-7, reads GAGVSQSPRYKVAKRGQDVALRCDPISGHVSLFWYQQALGQGPEFLTYFQNEAQLDKSGLPSDRFFAERPEGSVSTLKIQRTQQEDSAVYLCASSLPQGAVYEQYFGPGTRLTVT.

This clone was found a few times. The CDR3 spells CASSLREDYEQYF. The DNA of the CDR3 is TGTGCCAGCAGTCTCAGGGAGGACTACGAGCAGTACTTC. The chain uses TRBV6-5 and TRBJ2-7, with a weak D call TRBD2 (6 bases). Germline loops: CDR1 MNHEY, CDR2 SVGAGI. The CDR3 spans 13 residues. Between the trimmed V and J ends, which lost 5 bases and 3 bases, there was a span of 11 bases.

The chain couples TRBV9 to TRBJ2-1; D might be TRBD1 (5 bases). The CDR3 has 17 residues. Germline V gene lookup returns CDR1 SGDLS and CDR2 YYNGEE. V lost 0 bases to trimming and J lost 4 bases, with 17 bases between them. The chain's CDR3 is CASSVVPIQGSYNEQFF. CDR3 DNA sequence: TGTGCCAGCAGCGTAGTACCTATTCAGGGCAGTTACAATGAGCAGTTCTTC.

The chain couples TRBV2 to TRBJ2-7; a possible D gene is TRBD2 (6 bases). This CDR3 comprises 14 residues. Germline assignment: CDR1 SNHLY and CDR2 FYNNEI. V was clipped by 6 bases and J by 7 bases, with 19 bases between them. The CDR3 sequence: CASRAGPQPSEQYF. The CDR3 DNA reads as TGTGCCAGCAGGGCGGGGCCCCAGCCCTCAGAGCAGTACTTC.

The chain employs TRBV28 and TRBJ1-4, with D unclear. Germline assignment: CDR1 MDHEN and CDR2 SYDVKM. This CDR3 comprises 11 residues. Trimming took off 3 bases at V and 15 bases at J, with 11 bases between the two ends. CDR3 sequence (DNA): TGTGCCAGCAGTTTGATTCACGAGGTGTTTTTT. This gives the protein CASSLIHEVFF.

The CDR3, as DNA: TGTGCCAGCAGTTACTCGGAGGCGACTGAAGCTTTCTTT. Encoded protein: CASSYSEATEAFF. The chain combines TRBV6-5 with TRBJ1-1; D gene unclear. The CDR3 covers 13 residues. Germline V gene lookup returns CDR1 MNHEY and CDR2 SVGAGI. V was pared by 0 bases and J by 5 bases, with 7 bases between.

This clone showed up just a few times. V gene TRBV7-9 combines with J gene TRBJ1-1; maybe TRBD1 (6 bases). This CDR3 has 15 residues. The germline CDR1 and CDR2 sequences are SEHNR and FQNEAQ (reference sequence). Trimming cost V 2 bases and J 0 bases, with 10 bases left between them. CDR3 region: CASSLPKGVNTEAFF. The CDR3 DNA follows: TGTGCCAGCAGCTTACCCAAGGGGGTGAACACTGAAGCTTTCTTT.

The V and J genes are TRBV6-2 or TRBV6-3 and TRBJ2-7, with 9 bases aligning to TRBD1. In germline, CDR1 is MNHEY, CDR2 SVGEGT. The CDR3 has 16 amino acids. J was trimmed by 1 base and V by 2 bases; bases with no gene match: 6. This CDR3 is CASSYGPGQGSYEQYF. CDR3 DNA: TGTGCCAGCAGTTACGGACCGGGACAGGGTTCCTACGAGCAGTACTTC.

The CDR3 bases are TGTGCCAGCAGCGATGACAGAAGTACTGAAGCTTTCTTT. Protein sequence: CASSDDRSTEAFF. The rearrangement joins TRBV25-1 to TRBJ1-1, with D tentatively TRBD1 (5 bases). This CDR3 is built from 13 residues. Germline-derived CDR1 and CDR2 are MGHDK and SYGVNS. V gave up 6 bases and J gave up 5 bases, with 13 bases separating them.

The rearrangement uses TRBV10-1 and TRBJ2-3; no clear D. The germline V and J ends were trimmed by 6 bases and 1 base, with 14 bases remaining between them. Germline-derived CDR1 and CDR2 are WNHNN and SYGVQD (reference sequence). The CDR3 covers 15 residues. CDR3 sequence (DNA): TGCGCCAGCAGAGACCAGGTACGGTGCACAGATACGCAGTATTTT. Protein sequence: CASRDQVRCTDTQYF.

This clone was observed once. The chain is built from TRBV7-9 and TRBJ2-7; TRBD2 matches at 9 bases. The CDR3 is 15 amino acids. Trimming took 2 bases from V and 7 from J; bases not matched to a gene: 9. Germline V gene lookup returns CDR1 SEHNR and CDR2 FQNEAQ (reference sequence). Here the CDR3 DNA reads TGTGCCAGCAGCTTACGTGCGGGAGGGCCGTCGGAGCAGTACTTC. This encodes CASSLRAGGPSEQYF.

The chain links TRBV3-1 (or the pseudogene TRBV3-2) to TRBJ1-4; tentatively, D is TRBD1 (5 bases). Germline CDR1 reads LGHDT; CDR2 reads YNNKEL (reference sequence). Trimming pared 4 bases from V and 8 bases from J, leaving 20 bases between. The CDR3 totals 16 residues. The CDR3 region has the DNA TGTGCCAGCAGCCTCAAAATGACAGCCCAGTGGGAAAAACTGTTTTTT. This gives the protein CASSLKMTAQWEKLFF.

This clone has more than one count but fewer than ten. The V call is TRBV6-5, the J call TRBJ2-1, with 14 bases fitting TRBD2. V was clipped by 2 bases and J by 6 bases; unmatched bases: 0. Germline values: CDR1 MNHEY, CDR2 SVGAGI. This CDR3 comprises 15 residues. Here the CDR3 reads CASSYGTSGSNEQFF. The CDR3 nucleotides read TGTGCCAGCAGTTACGGGACTAGCGGGAGCAATGAGCAGTTCTTC.

In regard to this clone: Other nucleotide sequences from this sample produce the same CDR3. This rearrangement joins TRBV5-6 to TRBJ2-3; D gene uncertain. Germline loops: CDR1 SGHDT, CDR2 YYEEEE. V was pared by 5 bases and J by 3 bases, with 7 bases between. This CDR3 has 12 amino acids. The CDR3 is CASSPNTDTQYF. The CDR3 nucleotides read TGTGCCAGCAGTCCCAATACAGATACGCAGTATTTT.

V usage is TRBV21-1 and J usage is TRBJ1-2; the table calls TRBD1, which could not be checked here. TRBV21-1 is a documented pseudogene. This CDR3 has 14 residues. CDR3: CAGQGQGIMYGYTF. DNA of the CDR3: TGTGCTGGTCAGGGGCAGGGAATTATGTATGGCTACACCTTC.

The chain recombines TRBV11-3 with TRBJ2-6; D is ambiguous. The CDR3 runs 19 residues. V shed 0 bases and J shed 0 bases, with 15 bases lying between them. The V gene's germline CDR1 is SGHNT and CDR2 YENEEA. CDR3 bases: TGTGCCAGCAGCTTAGACTTCGTCGACAAGGACTCTGGGGCCAACGTCCTGACTTTC. Its translation is CASSLDFVDKDSGANVLTF.